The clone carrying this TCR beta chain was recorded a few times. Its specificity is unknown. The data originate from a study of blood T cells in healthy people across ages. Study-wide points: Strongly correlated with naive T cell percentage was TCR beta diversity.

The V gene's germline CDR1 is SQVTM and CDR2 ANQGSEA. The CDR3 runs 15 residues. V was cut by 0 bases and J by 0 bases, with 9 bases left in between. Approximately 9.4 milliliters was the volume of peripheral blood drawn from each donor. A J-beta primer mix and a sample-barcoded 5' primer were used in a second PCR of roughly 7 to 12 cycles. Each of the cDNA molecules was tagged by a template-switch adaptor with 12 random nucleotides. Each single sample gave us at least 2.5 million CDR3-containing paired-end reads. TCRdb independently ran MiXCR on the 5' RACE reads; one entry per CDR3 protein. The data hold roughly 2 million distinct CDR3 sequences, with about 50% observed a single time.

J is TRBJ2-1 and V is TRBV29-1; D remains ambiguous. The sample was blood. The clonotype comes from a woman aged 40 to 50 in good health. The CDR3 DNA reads TGCAGCGTTGAAGATCCGCAAGGCTCCTACAATGAGCAGTTCTTC. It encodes CSVEDPQGSYNEQFF.